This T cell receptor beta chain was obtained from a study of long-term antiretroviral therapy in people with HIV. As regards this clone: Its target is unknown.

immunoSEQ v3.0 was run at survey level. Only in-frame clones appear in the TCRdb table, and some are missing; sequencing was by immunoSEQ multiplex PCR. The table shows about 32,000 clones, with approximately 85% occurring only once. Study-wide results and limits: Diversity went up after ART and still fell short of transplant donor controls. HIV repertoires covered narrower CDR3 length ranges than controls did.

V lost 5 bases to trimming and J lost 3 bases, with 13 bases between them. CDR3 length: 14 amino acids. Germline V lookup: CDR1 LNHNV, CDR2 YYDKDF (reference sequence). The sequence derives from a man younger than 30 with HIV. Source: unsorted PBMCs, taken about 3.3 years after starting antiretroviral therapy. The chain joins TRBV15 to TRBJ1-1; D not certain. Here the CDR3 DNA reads TGTGCCACCAGCGAAAAGGCGGGGTACACTGAAGCTTTCTTT. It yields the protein CATSEKAGYTEAFF. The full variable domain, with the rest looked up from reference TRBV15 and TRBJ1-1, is DAMVIQNPRYQVTQFGKPVTLSCSQTLNHNVMYWYQQKSSQAPKLLFHYYDKDFNNEADTPDNFQSRRPNTSFCFLDIRSPGLGDTAMYLCATSEKAGYTEAFFGQGTRLTVV.